This T cell receptor (beta chain) derives from a study of long-term antiretroviral therapy in people with HIV. The assay, immunoSEQ v3.0, was run at survey level. TCRdb's table, derived via immunoSEQ multiplex PCR, lists solely in-frame clones and lacks some. This table has more than 25,000 clones, about 90% appearing once. Study-wide results and caveats: Relative to control repertoires, HIV repertoires exhibited narrower CDR3 length ranges. Although diversity increased after ART, it remained lower than in transplant donor controls.

Germline V CDR1 and CDR2: SNHLY, FYNNEI. V was clipped by 9 bases and J by 2 bases, with 9 bases between them. This CDR3 has 12 amino acids. To note about this clone: What it binds is unknown.

The origin of this receptor is a man in his forties or fifties with HIV. The sample in question was unsorted PBMCs, obtained 2 years after starting antiretroviral therapy. This chain uses TRBV2 with TRBJ2-3, with no clear D. The CDR3 spells CARIGLTDTQYF. CDR3 coding DNA: TGTGCCAGAATCGGCCTCACAGATACGCAGTATTTT.